This T cell receptor (beta chain) was retrieved from a study of T cells in Graves' hyperthyroidism and ophthalmopathy. Findings and caveats of the study: Most thyroid clonotypes expanded above 0.001 were also detected in blood. In validation, the model predicted ophthalmopathy. These predictions came a median roughly 6 months before onset.

Germline CDR1 is KGHDR and CDR2 is SFDVKD. The length of the CDR3 is 16 residues. V shed 12 bases and J shed 0 bases, with 21 bases lying between them. TCR beta CDR3 sequences were amplified from RNA transcripts. Using the HTBI primer set, a first-round RT-PCR was run on the TCR CDR3. TCRdb re-called the multiplex PCR reads through MiXCR, storing one row per CDR3 protein. The sample lists some 490,000 distinct CDR3 sequences, around a fifth occurring once. This clonotype was counted at least ten times. The antigen is not known. The specimen was blood. The clonotype originates from a woman between 65 and 79 years old with Graves' ophthalmopathy. V gene TRBV24-1 combines with J gene TRBJ2-3, with D possibly called TRBD1 or TRBD2 (6 bases each). Here the CDR3 DNA reads TGTGCCGTATCGGGCGGGGACAACCCTAGCACAGATACGCAGTATTTT. Translation gives CAVSGGDNPSTDTQYF.